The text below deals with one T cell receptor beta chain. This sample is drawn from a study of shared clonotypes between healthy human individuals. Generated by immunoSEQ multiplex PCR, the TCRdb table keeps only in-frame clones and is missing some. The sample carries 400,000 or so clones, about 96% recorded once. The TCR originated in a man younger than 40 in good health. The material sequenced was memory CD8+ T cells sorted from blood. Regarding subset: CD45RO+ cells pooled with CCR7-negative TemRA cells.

The CDR3 DNA sequence: TGTGCCAGCAGTTACGACGGGAAGGTAGCCTACGAGCAGTACTTC. The encoded protein is CASSYDGKVAYEQYF. This chain joins TRBV6-5 and TRBJ2-7, with a weak D call TRBD2 (5 bases). Trimming stripped 2 bases from V and 2 bases from J, with 13 bases between. This CDR3 is built from 15 residues. Germline V gene sequence: CDR1 MNHEY, CDR2 SVGAGI.